The 26 T cell receptor beta chains given below trace back to one sample, sequenced in a study of blood T cell repertoires in COVID-19. TCRdb's table, derived via immunoSEQ multiplex PCR, lists solely in-frame clones and lacks some. The sample records around 77,000 clones, 90% being singletons. The sample comprised peripheral blood. These receptors all come from a woman of 80 years or more with active or convalescent COVID-19.

The chain links TRBV28 to TRBJ1-6; TRBD1 agrees at 9 bases. This CDR3 is 14 amino acids long. Trimming at V came to 4 bases and at J to 10 bases, leaving 5 bases not matched to a gene. Germline assignment: CDR1 MDHEN and CDR2 SYDVKM. CDR3 residues: CASSSGQGSSPLHF. The DNA of the CDR3 is TGTGCCAGCAGTTCGGGACAGGGTTCATCACCCCTCCACTTT.

The V gene is TRBV6-6, the J gene TRBJ2-1; weak D call: TRBD1 (5 bases). Germline loops: CDR1 MNHNY, CDR2 SVGAGI (reference sequence). With 6 bases removed from V and 3 bases from J, the gap between germline ends came to 12 bases. This CDR3 is built from 14 residues. The CDR3 is CASRIDSNYNEQFF. DNA of the CDR3: TGTGCCAGCAGAATCGACAGTAACTACAATGAGCAGTTCTTC.

This clone has only one observation. As DNA, the CDR3 is TGTGCCAGCAGTAGGAACGGACAGGGGGCCTTTGGCTACACCTTC. It yields the protein CASSRNGQGAFGYTF. The rearrangement uses TRBV6-2 or TRBV6-3 and TRBJ1-2, with 11 positions matching TRBD1. The CDR3 runs 15 residues. In germline, CDR1 is MNHEY, CDR2 SVGEGT. Trimming removed 5 bases from V and 7 bases from J; junction bases left unmatched: 9.

The chain joins TRBV28 to TRBJ1-4; TRBD1 matches 8 bases. V shed 6 bases, J shed 8 bases, and the junction held 11 bases outside the gene matches. Germline CDR1 and CDR2: MDHEN and SYDVKM. There are 15 residues in the CDR3. In DNA form, the CDR3 reads TGTGCCAGCAGGCTAGGGACAGGATTCGCCGAAAAACTGTTTTTT. It is translated as CASRLGTGFAEKLFF.

The V gene is TRBV4-2, the J gene TRBJ1-4; TRBD1 matches at 8 bases. V lost 2 bases and J lost 2; bases outside the gene matches: 4. CDR1 LGHNA and CDR2 YNFKEQ come from the germline V gene. The length of the CDR3 is 16 residues. CDR3 sequence: CASSQYQGATNEKLFF. CDR3 in DNA: TGTGCCAGCAGCCAATACCAGGGGGCTACTAATGAAAAACTGTTTTTT.

The chain employs TRBV18 and TRBJ1-1; D is possibly TRBD1 (5 bases). The germline V gene encodes CDR1 KGHSH and CDR2 LQKENI. V lost 0 bases and J 0 bases, leaving 11 bases between the germline ends. This CDR3 is 16 amino acids long. CDR3 nucleotides: TGTGCCAGCTCACCACCCTTACAGGTTATGAACACTGAAGCTTTCTTT. This translates into CASSPPLQVMNTEAFF.

This clone was detected a few times. The J gene is TRBJ1-1, the V gene TRBV27; 7 positions match TRBD1. CDR1 MNHEY and CDR2 SMNVEV come from the germline V gene (reference sequence). The V and J ends lost 5 bases and 7 bases, in that order; junction bases with no gene match: 7. This CDR3 is built from 13 residues. The CDR3: CASSLGGRSEAFF. The CDR3, as DNA: TGTGCCAGCAGTCTAGGGGGCCGGAGTGAAGCTTTCTTT.

V and J are TRBV18 and TRBJ1-4; perhaps TRBD1 as D (6 bases). Per the germline V gene, CDR1 is KGHSH and CDR2 is LQKENI. The CDR3 extends over 15 amino acids. V lost 5 bases to trimming and J lost 5 bases, with 15 bases between them. CDR3 amino acids: CASSASTGLNEKLFF. CDR3 sequence (DNA): TGTGCCAGCTCAGCATCAACAGGGCTGAATGAAAAACTGTTTTTT.

The chain uses TRBV28 and TRBJ2-3, with D tentatively TRBD1 (5 bases). This CDR3 has 13 amino acids. In germline, CDR1 is MDHEN, CDR2 SYDVKM. V shed 8 bases and J shed 2 bases, with 11 bases lying between them. Here the CDR3 reads CASYQGTTDTQYF. The CDR3 coding sequence is TGTGCCAGCTATCAGGGAACCACAGATACGCAGTATTTT.

The rearrangement uses TRBV28 and TRBJ2-7, with 8 nucleotides matching TRBD1. The CDR3 length is 15 residues. With V trimmed by 5 bases and J by 2 bases, 8 bases remained unmatched. Germline CDR1 reads MDHEN; CDR2 reads SYDVKM. CDR3 in DNA: TGTGCCAGCAGTCCTATGGACAGGGCTACCTACGAGCAGTACTTC. Amino acid sequence: CASSPMDRATYEQYF.

This chain joins TRBV4-1 and TRBJ1-5, with D perhaps matching TRBD1 (6 bases). Per the germline V gene, CDR1 is MGHRA and CDR2 is YSYEKL. Trimming took off 2 bases at V and 4 bases at J, with 12 bases between the two ends. There are 15 residues in the CDR3. CDR3 sequence reads: CASSQIPDRNQPQHF. Here the CDR3 DNA reads TGCGCCAGCAGCCAAATTCCGGACAGAAATCAGCCCCAGCATTTT.

The V call is TRBV5-6, the J call TRBJ1-2, with D tentatively TRBD1 (5 bases). Germline CDR1 reads SGHDT; CDR2 reads YYEEEE. V was trimmed by 7 bases and J by 4 bases, leaving 17 bases between them. The CDR3 is made up of 14 amino acids. The CDR3 protein is CASGKTVGFYGYTF. CDR3 coding DNA: TGTGCCAGCGGAAAGACAGTGGGTTTCTATGGCTACACCTTC.

This clone was seen a single time. The V gene is TRBV29-1, the J gene TRBJ2-7, with 8 bases aligning to TRBD1. Germline CDR1 and CDR2: SQVTM and ANQGSEA. This CDR3 region has 12 residues. V was pared by 3 bases and J by 4 bases, with 2 bases of the junction left unmatched. The CDR3 region has the DNA TGCAGCGTTGAGCAGGGGGCTTACGAGCAGTACTTC. Amino acids: CSVEQGAYEQYF.

This CDR3 is CASSLDSTNLNYGYTF. CDR3 bases: TGCGCCAGCAGCTTGGACAGTACAAACCTAAACTATGGCTACACCTTC. The V gene is TRBV5-1, the J gene TRBJ1-2, with D uncertain. V was clipped by 0 bases and J by 2 bases, with 14 bases between them. The CDR3 is made up of 16 amino acids. Germline values: CDR1 SGHRS, CDR2 YFSETQ.

The table lists this clone with a count of one. The chain carries TRBV27 and TRBJ1-5, with 7 bases fitting TRBD1. The CDR3 has 15 amino acids. Trimming took 5 bases from V and 1 from J; bases not matched to a gene: 5. CDR1 MNHEY and CDR2 SMNVEV come from the germline V gene (reference sequence). The chain's CDR3 is CASSLRGPSNQPQHF. CDR3 DNA sequence: TGTGCCAGCAGTCTGAGGGGGCCCAGCAATCAGCCCCAGCATTTT.

V is TRBV2 and J is TRBJ2-3; D is perhaps TRBD2 (6 bases). There are 13 residues in the CDR3. V lost 6 bases to trimming and J lost 6 bases, with 13 bases between them. Germline values: CDR1 SNHLY, CDR2 FYNNEI. The CDR3 sequence is CASRGGGADTQYF. CDR3 nucleotide sequence: TGTGCCAGCAGGGGTGGAGGGGCCGATACGCAGTATTTT. Variable domain in full (rest from reference TRBV2 and TRBJ2-3): EPEVTQTPSHQVTQMGQEVILRCVPISNHLYFYWYRQILGQKVEFLVSFYNNEISEKSEIFDDQFSVERPDGSNFTLKIRSTKLEDSAMYFCASRGGGADTQYFGPGTRLTVL.

The chain is built from TRBV6-1 and TRBJ2-7; 12 nucleotides match TRBD1. Germline CDR1 MNHNS, CDR2 SASEGT. The CDR3 covers 17 residues. V trimming: 3 bases; J trimming: 5 bases; junction bases outside the gene matches: 11. The CDR3 is CASSEPGQGALKDEQYF. The CDR3 DNA is TGTGCCAGCAGTGAGCCGGGACAGGGGGCCTTGAAGGACGAGCAGTACTTC.

This rearrangement joins TRBV28 to TRBJ1-5; a weak D match, TRBD1 (6 bases). The CDR3 consists of 15 residues. V was clipped by 5 bases and J by 2 bases, with 13 bases between them. Per germline, CDR1 MDHEN and CDR2 SYDVKM. In nucleotides, the CDR3 is TGTGCCAGCAGTGGCAGGGGAAGGGGCAATCAGCCCCAGCATTTT. Translated: CASSGRGRGNQPQHF.

The rearrangement links TRBV24-1 to TRBJ2-2, with TRBD1 identical over 12 bases. With 1 base clipped from V and 6 bases from J, the junction kept 5 bases outside the gene matches. This CDR3 contains 17 residues. Germline loops: CDR1 KGHDR, CDR2 SFDVKD. CDR3 residues: CATSDFRDRGRSGELFF. The DNA of the CDR3 is TGTGCCACCAGTGATTTCCGGGACAGGGGGCGATCCGGGGAGCTGTTTTTT.

V usage is TRBV18 and J usage is TRBJ1-1; D is perhaps TRBD1 (5 bases). The length of the CDR3 is 15 residues. Between the trimmed V and J ends, which lost 6 bases and 7 bases, there was a span of 21 bases. Germline V gene lookup returns CDR1 KGHSH and CDR2 LQKENI. CDR3 sequence reads: CASSPLPGVDGEAFF. DNA of the CDR3: TGTGCCAGCTCCCCCCTCCCGGGGGTAGATGGTGAAGCTTTCTTT.

The chain employs TRBV18 and TRBJ1-1; 7 bases align to TRBD1. V shed 3 bases and J 1 base; nucleotides not matched to a gene: 5. The CDR3 totals 15 residues. Germline lookup yields CDR1 KGHSH and CDR2 LQKENI. The CDR3 bases are TGTGCCAGCTCACCGTATACAGGGGCGAACACTGAAGCTTTCTTT. Translating it yields CASSPYTGANTEAFF.

This rearrangement joins TRBV10-3 to TRBJ2-2, with TRBD2 matching over 8 bases. J was trimmed by 0 bases and V by 7 bases; bases with no gene match: 7. This CDR3 region has 16 residues. Germline loops: CDR1 ENHRY, CDR2 SYGVKD. In DNA, the CDR3 is TGTGCCATCAAGAGTAGCGGGACACCGAACACCGGGGAGCTGTTTTTT. Translation: CAIKSSGTPNTGELFF.

The V call is TRBV11-3, the J call TRBJ1-4; a weak D match, TRBD1 (5 bases). The CDR3 spans 14 residues. Trimming removed 3 bases from V and 4 bases from J, with 9 bases in between. Germline V CDR1 and CDR2: SGHNT, YENEEA. CDR3 loop: CASSFQGYNEKLFF. For the CDR3, the DNA is TGTGCCAGCAGCTTCCAGGGATATAATGAAAAACTGTTTTTT.

The rearrangement links TRBV19 to TRBJ1-5; D gene uncertain. V was clipped by 0 bases and J by 4 bases, with 10 bases between them. Germline CDR1 reads LNHDA; CDR2 reads SQIVND (reference sequence). The CDR3 is 15 residues long. CDR3 protein: CASSIDDGGNQPQHF. The CDR3 nucleotides are TGTGCCAGTAGTATAGATGATGGAGGAAATCAGCCCCAGCATTTT.

The rearrangement uses TRBV28 and TRBJ1-5; TRBD1 matches at 7 bases. This CDR3 is built from 15 residues. The J segment lost 5 bases and the V segment lost 5 bases, leaving 9 bases of the junction unmatched. Germline V gene data show CDR1 as MDHEN and CDR2 as SYDVKM. In DNA, the CDR3 is TGTGCCAGCAGTAACCGACAGGGTCTTGATCAGCCCCAGCATTTT. As protein: CASSNRQGLDQPQHF.

This chain connects TRBV5-1 to TRBJ1-2; D not resolved. Germline CDR1 is SGHRS and CDR2 is YFSETQ. V lost 2 bases and J 1 base, leaving 12 bases between the germline ends. The CDR3 extends over 15 amino acids. The CDR3 spells CASSLEPDFNYGYTF. For the CDR3, the DNA is TGCGCCAGCAGCTTAGAGCCAGACTTTAACTATGGCTACACCTTC.